These 27 T cell receptor beta chains came from one sample sequenced in a study of blood T cell repertoires in COVID-19. Here immunoSEQ multiplex PCR was the method, and the copy in TCRdb shows in-frame clones only, minus some. The sample lists around 500,000 clones; approximately 83% were seen once. The sequenced sample consisted of peripheral blood. All receptors derive from a human donor in a cohort sampled during active COVID-19.

The chain employs TRBV28 and TRBJ2-7, with 7 bases lining up with TRBD2. Trimming cost V 7 bases and J 2 bases; bases outside gene matches: 14. Germline CDR1 and CDR2: MDHEN and SYDVKM. The CDR3 totals 16 residues. CDR3 sequence: CASTPGGLGFTYEQYF. For the CDR3, the DNA is TGTGCCAGCACCCCGGGAGGACTGGGGTTTACCTACGAGCAGTACTTC.

As DNA, the CDR3 is TGTGCCAGCAGCCTGACTAGCGGCTCCAATCTTTTCTCCTACAATGAGCAGTTCTTC. Translated: CASSLTSGSNLFSYNEQFF. The chain uses TRBV11-3 and TRBJ2-1; 9 nucleotides agree with TRBD2. This CDR3 is 19 amino acids long. The trim removed 5 bases at V and 0 bases at J, leaving 14 bases unmatched. CDR1 is SGHNT and CDR2 is YENEEA in the germline V gene.

The rearrangement links TRBV30 to TRBJ2-1; D unclear. This CDR3 has 13 residues. V lost 0 bases, J lost 6 bases, and 9 bases lay in between. Germline-derived CDR1 and CDR2 are GTSNPN and SVGIG (reference sequence). CDR3 sequence (DNA): TGTGCCTGGAGTGTGCCTGGCACCAATGAGCAGTTCTTC. Translated: CAWSVPGTNEQFF.

This chain joins TRBV5-1 and TRBJ1-1; D uncertain. V was pared by 0 bases and J by 8 bases, with 11 bases between. This CDR3 region has 13 residues. Germline V CDR1 and CDR2: SGHRS, YFSETQ. The CDR3 here is CASSLEESVEAFF. For the CDR3, the DNA is TGCGCCAGCAGCTTGGAGGAGTCAGTGGAAGCTTTCTTT.

To note about this clone: The same CDR3 can be traced to other DNA sequences in this sample. V gene TRBV7-2 combines with J gene TRBJ1-1; TRBD1 agrees at 8 bases. V lost 4 bases and J lost 5; bases outside the gene matches: 6. The CDR3 runs to 14 residues. In germline, CDR1 is SGHTA, CDR2 FQGNSA. CDR3 sequence: CASSSQGAQTEAFF. The CDR3 coding sequence is TGTGCCAGCAGCTCCCAGGGGGCGCAAACTGAAGCTTTCTTT.

J is TRBJ2-7 and V is TRBV6-6; 9 positions agree with TRBD1. Germline V gene lookup returns CDR1 MNHNY and CDR2 SVGAGI (reference sequence). The CDR3 spans 15 residues. The J segment lost 3 bases and the V segment lost 6 bases, leaving 9 bases of the junction unmatched. The CDR3 loop reads CASRRGTGTYYEQYF. The DNA of the CDR3 is TGTGCCAGCAGGAGAGGGACAGGGACATACTACGAGCAGTACTTC.

The chain uses TRBV6-5 and TRBJ1-1, with no clear D. Germline lookup yields CDR1 MNHEY and CDR2 SVGAGI. The CDR3 consists of 12 residues. V was clipped by 6 bases and J by 2 bases, with 7 bases between them. The DNA for the CDR3 is TGTGCCAGCAGGAGCCGTAACACTGAAGCTTTCTTT. Translation: CASRSRNTEAFF.

The sample holds one count of this clone. The gene calls are TRBV5-6 and TRBJ1-1; possible D gene TRBD1, 5 bases. This CDR3 has 15 amino acids. The V and J ends lost 5 bases and 4 bases respectively, with 18 bases between them. Germline-derived CDR1 and CDR2 are SGHDT and YYEEEE. The CDR3 nucleotides read TGTGCCAGCAGTAAGATCTCAGGGTGGGCCACTGAAGCTTTCTTT. This sequence encodes CASSKISGWATEAFF.

This clone was found once. The rearrangement joins TRBV7-8 to TRBJ2-5; 11 nucleotides line up with TRBD2. Germline CDR1 is SGHVS and CDR2 is FQNEAQ. The V gene end was trimmed by 11 bases and the J gene end by 5 bases; junction bases not matched to a gene: 4. The CDR3 has 12 amino acids. CDR3 amino acids: CAGTSGSETQYF. The CDR3 DNA follows: TGTGCCGGGACTAGCGGTTCGGAGACCCAGTACTTC.

The V call is TRBV9, the J call TRBJ1-1; 8 bases are shared with TRBD1. V dropped 2 bases and J dropped 1; count of bases not matched to a gene: 4. CDR1 and CDR2 (germline): SGDLS, YYNGEE. The CDR3 has 15 residues. DNA for the CDR3: TGTGCCAGCAGCGTTTACGGGACAGGGAACACTGAAGCTTTCTTT. Amino acids: CASSVYGTGNTEAFF.

The chain uses TRBV6-1 and TRBJ2-2, with 8 bases fitting TRBD2. Per germline, CDR1 MNHNS and CDR2 SASEGT. With V trimmed by 4 bases and J by 0 bases, 4 bases remained unmatched. CDR3 length: 16 residues. This CDR3 reads CASSGPGLANTGELFF. The CDR3 DNA reads as TGTGCCAGCAGTGGTCCGGGACTAGCGAACACCGGGGAGCTGTTTTTT.

V is TRBV21-1 and J is TRBJ2-5; the D call of TRBD1 is as the table states it, not checked on the DNA. TRBV21-1 is listed as a pseudogene. This CDR3 is 17 amino acids long. CDR3 bases: TGTGCCAGCATCAAAGGGCCATTAGGACAGCTCCAAGAGACCCAGTACTTC. Amino acids: CASIKGPLGQLQETQYF.

The CDR3 bases are TGCGCCAGCAGCCAAGAAACCACAGGAGGACAGACCTACTACGAGCAGTACTTC. Amino acid sequence: CASSQETTGGQTYYEQYF. This sequence joins TRBV4-1 and TRBJ2-7, with D possibly TRBD1 on 6 matching bases. The CDR3 covers 18 residues. Looked up from germline, CDR1 is MGHRA and CDR2 is YSYEKL. Trimming shortened V by 0 bases and J by 3 bases, and 21 bases separated the two germline ends.

The CDR3 region is CASSYGGRGKNQPQHF. As DNA, the CDR3 is TGTGCCAGCAGTTACGGTGGCAGGGGGAAGAATCAGCCCCAGCATTTT. The chain carries TRBV6-5 and TRBJ1-5; 7 bases map to TRBD1. V lost 2 bases to trimming and J lost 4 bases; unmatched junction nucleotides: 8. From germline, CDR1 is MNHEY and CDR2 SVGAGI. The CDR3 has 16 amino acids.

This clone was seen only once. The V gene is TRBV2, the J gene TRBJ2-3; 10 bases match TRBD2. V lost 0 bases, J lost 2 bases, and 11 bases stayed unmatched. The length of the CDR3 is 19 residues. From germline, CDR1 is SNHLY and CDR2 FYNNEI. The CDR3 sequence is CASSEALASGGPLTDTQYF. CDR3 nucleotides: TGTGCCAGCAGTGAAGCGCTGGCTAGCGGGGGACCTCTCACAGATACGCAGTATTTT.

A few counts support this clone. The chain uses TRBV4-2 and TRBJ1-6, with a possible D match to TRBD1 (6 bases). This CDR3 has 16 residues. CDR1 is LGHNA and CDR2 is YNFKEQ in the germline V gene. V shed 3 bases and J shed 10 bases, with 19 bases lying between them. The CDR3 loop reads CASSQNGGRSGSPLHF. CDR3 nucleotide sequence: TGTGCCAGCAGCCAGAATGGGGGCAGGTCAGGCTCACCCCTCCACTTT.

This clone was observed a single time. The CDR3 nucleotides read TGTGCCAGCAGCTCACAACCCGGGGGAACAGATACGCAGTATTTT. The encoded protein is CASSSQPGGTDTQYF. The chain has TRBV11-2 and TRBJ2-3, with TRBD2 as a possible D gene (6 bases). V dropped 4 bases and J dropped 3 bases, with 14 bases sitting between them. CDR3 length: 15 residues. The germline V gene encodes CDR1 SGHAT and CDR2 FQNNGV.

This clone has a handful of counts. This rearrangement joins TRBV20-1 to TRBJ2-5; 8 nucleotides line up with TRBD1. Germline V gene lookup returns CDR1 DFQATT and CDR2 SNEGSKA (reference sequence). The CDR3 has 15 amino acids. V gave up 6 bases and J gave up 1 base; unmatched junction bases: 10. DNA for the CDR3: TGCAGTGCCAGTTCTGGGACAGGCGGCCAAGAGACCCAGTACTTC. This encodes CSASSGTGGQETQYF.

The rearrangement uses TRBV6-5 and TRBJ2-7; the D gene is possibly TRBD1 (6 bases). The germline gives CDR1 MNHEY, CDR2 SVGAGI. V gave up 0 bases and J gave up 5 bases, with 11 bases separating them. This CDR3 contains 14 residues. CDR3 sequence (DNA): TGTGCCAGCAGTTACTCGAGTCAGGGGCACGAGCAGTACTTC. This gives the protein CASSYSSQGHEQYF.

The chain employs TRBV3-1 (or the pseudogene TRBV3-2) and TRBJ2-5, with D perhaps matching TRBD2 (6 bases). Deletions cut 4 bases from V and 9 bases from J, with 18 bases between. This CDR3 spans 14 amino acids. Germline V gives CDR1 LGHDT, CDR2 YNNKEL (reference sequence). The CDR3 sequence is CASSLTLSPGAQYF. CDR3 DNA sequence: TGTGCCAGCAGCCTAACTTTGTCTCCGGGGGCCCAGTACTTC.

CDR3 sequence reads: CASSTSTSGRTDTQYF. The CDR3, as DNA: TGTGCCAGCAGCACTTCGACTAGCGGGAGGACAGATACGCAGTATTTT. The chain links TRBV5-6 to TRBJ2-3, with TRBD2 matching over 13 bases. From germline, CDR1 is SGHDT and CDR2 YYEEEE. The junction had 5 bases not matched to a gene; V was cut back by 4 bases and J by 3 bases. The CDR3 spans 16 residues.

The rearrangement links TRBV28 to TRBJ1-4, with 7 bases that match TRBD1. Germline loops: CDR1 MDHEN, CDR2 SYDVKM. CDR3 size: 13 residues. Losses at the gene ends were 2 bases for V and 10 bases for J; bases not matched to a gene: 4. The CDR3 spells CASSLQTGVKLFF. The DNA of the CDR3 is TGTGCCAGCAGTTTACAAACAGGGGTAAAACTGTTTTTT.

In DNA form, the CDR3 reads TGTGCCATCAGTGATCCGGGACAGGGGGGATTCCGTGGTACGCAGTATTTT. It codes for CAISDPGQGGFRGTQYF. This sequence joins TRBV10-3 and TRBJ2-3; 11 nucleotides line up with TRBD1. Germline lookup yields CDR1 ENHRY and CDR2 SYGVKD. Losses at the gene ends were 3 bases for V and 8 bases for J; bases not matched to a gene: 13. This CDR3 comprises 17 residues.

J is TRBJ2-7 and V is TRBV7-3; 8 nucleotides agree with TRBD1. Trimming removed 6 bases from V and 6 bases from J; junction bases left unmatched: 16. The CDR3 has 16 residues. Germline assignment: CDR1 SGHTA and CDR2 FQGTGA. CDR3 in amino acids: CASSSYSGGLVGEQYF. CDR3 in DNA: TGTGCCAGCAGTTCCTACTCAGGGGGCCTTGTTGGCGAGCAGTACTTC.

This chain connects TRBV5-8 to TRBJ2-3, with 10 bases fitting TRBD2. The CDR3 consists of 15 residues. The trim removed 4 bases at V and 1 base at J, leaving 3 bases unmatched. CDR1 and CDR2 (germline): SGHTS, YDEGEE. As DNA, the CDR3 is TGTGCCAGCAGCCCAGGGACTAGCGGCACAGATACGCAGTATTTT. The encoded protein is CASSPGTSGTDTQYF.

This rearrangement joins TRBV7-9 to TRBJ2-1, with 7 bases fitting TRBD2. Germline CDR1 and CDR2: SEHNR and FQNEAQ (reference sequence). The CDR3 consists of 13 residues. V was pared by 1 base and J by 15 bases, with 9 bases of the junction left unmatched. CDR3 sequence (DNA): TGTGCCAGCAGCTTAGTATATCTGGGAGGGGCGTTCTTC. This sequence encodes CASSLVYLGGAFF.

The rearrangement uses TRBV2 and TRBJ2-1, with D possibly matching TRBD2 (6 bases). Trimming shortened V by 3 bases and J by 0 bases, and 15 bases separated the two germline ends. The CDR3 is 17 amino acids. Germline V gene lookup returns CDR1 SNHLY and CDR2 FYNNEI. CDR3 in amino acids: CASSDSYSDYSYNEQFF. CDR3 in DNA: TGTGCCAGCAGTGACTCCTACTCGGACTACTCCTACAATGAGCAGTTCTTC. The whole variable domain, filled in from reference TRBV2 and TRBJ2-1, reads EPEVTQTPSHQVTQMGQEVILRCVPISNHLYFYWYRQILGQKVEFLVSFYNNEISEKSEIFDDQFSVERPDGSNFTLKIRSTKLEDSAMYFCASSDSYSDYSYNEQFFGPGTRLTVL.